This TCR beta chain was documented in a study of blood T cell repertoires in COVID-19. The overall study: Samples of COVID-19 (acute and convalescent) were obtained from the United States, Italy and Spain.

Sequencing was performed with immunoSEQ multiplex PCR; in TCRdb, only in-frame clones are kept and a portion is missing. The sample has roughly 200,000 clones, about 79% seen once. The CDR3 is 18 residues long. V was clipped by 4 bases and J by 0 bases, with 19 bases between them. CDR1 is SGHKS, CDR2 YYEKEE, per germline (reference sequence). This receptor was identified in a human donor in a cohort sampled during active COVID-19. The rearrangement links TRBV5-5 to TRBJ1-4; the D is unclear. The specimen was peripheral blood. CDR3 region: CASSPTPTTVATNEKLFF. CDR3 sequence (DNA): TGTGCCAGCAGCCCGACCCCCACCACAGTTGCAACTAATGAAAAACTGTTTTTT.